One and the same sample provided the 20 T cell receptor beta chains below, sequenced in a study of T cells expressing NK-cell markers. TCRdb re-called the 5' RACE reads and catalogs CDR3 proteins one per entry, DNA excluded. The table for this sample gives roughly 180,000 distinct CDR3 sequences. The specimen was blood T cells: a sorted CD56 or NKG2C T cell subset, CD4+ or CD8+ T cells, or bulk PBMC T cells (not recorded which). The receptor source for this set is a woman between 18 and 70 years old in good health.

The chain couples TRBV21-1 to TRBJ2-1. TRBV21-1 is tagged as a pseudogene. The CDR3 runs to 15 residues. The CDR3 sequence: CASSKGRGRADEQFF.

The genes are TRBV10-2 and TRBJ2-1. Per germline, CDR1 WSHSY and CDR2 SAAADI. This CDR3 is built from 14 residues. The CDR3 sequence: CASSVLGTYNEQFF.

J is TRBJ2-7 and V is TRBV20-1; there is no DNA to check the TCRdb D call of TRBD1. The CDR3 has 13 residues. Germline V CDR1 and CDR2: DFQATT, SNEGSKA (reference sequence). This chain's CDR3 is CSAPGTGGYEQYF.

The chain links TRBV7-3 to TRBJ2-1; TCRdb lists TRBD1, though no DNA is available to test this call. Germline CDR1 and CDR2: SGHTA and FQGTGA. The CDR3 runs 15 residues. The CDR3: CASRQRPDSFNEQFF.

The chain couples TRBV11-2 to TRBJ1-2. The germline V gene encodes CDR1 SGHAT and CDR2 FQNNGV. The CDR3 totals 15 residues. The CDR3 sequence is CASSLRGRQNYGYTF.

V is TRBV5-1 and J is TRBJ2-1; without DNA, the TCRdb call of TRBD2 cannot be checked. Germline V gene lookup returns CDR1 SGHRS and CDR2 YFSETQ. The CDR3 is 15 amino acids. CDR3 loop: CASSFPSGGAGEQFF.

The chain combines TRBV24-1 with TRBJ2-5. The CDR3 contains 15 residues. Germline assignment: CDR1 KGHDR and CDR2 SFDVKD. CDR3 residues: CATSDLVGKQETQYF.

The genes are TRBV12-3 or TRBV12-4 and TRBJ2-3. The CDR3 loop spans 13 amino acids. The CDR3 region is CASGEGSTDTQYF.

The chain combines TRBV6-1 with TRBJ1-1; as DNA is missing, the TRBD1 call by TCRdb cannot be tested. CDR1 MNHNS and CDR2 SASEGT come from the germline V gene. This CDR3 has 13 residues. Here the CDR3 reads CASREGQRASAFF.

This chain connects TRBV14 to TRBJ1-1; TCRdb calls TRBD1, which cannot be checked without DNA. There are 16 residues in the CDR3. Germline V gene data show CDR1 as SGHDN and CDR2 as FVKESK. CDR3 sequence reads: CASSARWGQGNTEAFF.

J is TRBJ1-1 and V is TRBV7-2; the TRBD1 assignment by TCRdb is unverifiable without DNA. The CDR3 sequence is 14 residues long. CDR1 is SGHTA and CDR2 is FQGNSA in the germline V gene. CDR3 residues: CASSFQTGGMEAFF.

The V gene is TRBV9, the J gene TRBJ1-1; TCRdb designates TRBD1, a call that cannot be tested without DNA. Germline assignment: CDR1 SGDLS and CDR2 YYNGEE. The CDR3 runs 14 residues. The CDR3 loop is CASSVVGARTEAFF.

The J gene is TRBJ2-1, the V gene TRBV7-3; without DNA, the TCRdb call of TRBD1 cannot be checked. CDR1 is SGHTA and CDR2 is FQGTGA in the germline V gene. The CDR3 totals 13 residues. CDR3: CASSLTRDDEQFF.

The chain's CDR3 is CSPSRGRTGELFF. The chain is built from TRBV20-1 and TRBJ2-2; TCRdb proposes TRBD1, but this gene call is untestable without DNA. Germline V CDR1 and CDR2: DFQATT, SNEGSKA (reference sequence). The CDR3 has 13 amino acids.

The gene calls are TRBV18 and TRBJ2-3; the TCRdb D gene call, TRBD2, has no DNA to confirm it. Germline CDR1 KGHSH, CDR2 LQKENI. The CDR3 is 18 residues long. The CDR3 here is CASSPLAGGPSEGDTQYF.

V is TRBV20-1 and J is TRBJ1-5; TCRdb picks TRBD1, but there is no DNA to check that call. From germline, CDR1 is DFQATT and CDR2 SNEGSKA (reference sequence). The CDR3 contains 15 residues. The CDR3 is CSAGRTGSAGQPQHF.

The J gene is TRBJ1-5, the V gene TRBV12-3 or TRBV12-4; lacking DNA, the TRBD1 call made by TCRdb goes unchecked. The CDR3 is 14 residues long. The CDR3 reads CASNTGGPNQPQHF.

J is TRBJ2-2 and V is TRBV29-1; the D call from TCRdb, TRBD1, cannot be confirmed without DNA. CDR1 and CDR2 (germline): SQVTM, ANQGSEA. This CDR3 contains 16 residues. The CDR3 sequence is CSAVTGLGWRGGELFF.

This chain uses TRBV6-1 with TRBJ2-7; TCRdb calls TRBD1, which cannot be checked without DNA. The germline V gene encodes CDR1 MNHNS and CDR2 SASEGT. This CDR3 is built from 14 residues. The CDR3 loop reads CASSDPTGVHEQYF.

The rearrangement joins TRBV5-5 to TRBJ2-1; TCRdb proposes TRBD1, but this gene call is untestable without DNA. The CDR3 extends over 11 amino acids. Per germline, CDR1 SGHKS and CDR2 YYEKEE (reference sequence). The CDR3: CASRGGNEQFF.